This T cell receptor beta chain is from a study of blood T cell repertoires in COVID-19. Study background: The samples span acute and convalescent COVID-19 from the United States, Italy and Spain. Sample material is recorded as cDNA or gDNA derived from T cells, B-cell-depleted T cells, or PBMCs.

The CDR3 spans 17 residues. In germline, CDR1 is SGHRS, CDR2 YFSETQ. V was trimmed by 0 bases and J by 3 bases, leaving 17 bases between them. Original analysis: From reference gene primer amplification, estimates of nucleated cell counts were derived. Profiled with immunoSEQ multiplex PCR; TCRdb holds only in-frame clones, not every one. The V and J calls and clone size are taken from that table; D and trimming were inferred from the DNA. The table shows 200,000 to 300,000 clones, with 84% occurring only once. This clone was observed a single time. J is TRBJ2-3 and V is TRBV5-1; D perhaps matches TRBD2 (6 bases). The clonotype was recovered from a man aged 60-69 years with acute or convalescent COVID-19. Sample: peripheral blood. The CDR3 region is CASSLAPAGRLTDTQYF. Written as DNA, the CDR3 is TGCGCCAGCAGCTTGGCCCCGGCAGGGAGGTTAACAGATACGCAGTATTTT.